The sequence of this TCR beta chain was determined in a study of CD8 T cells in Susac syndrome. The germline V gene encodes CDR1 MNHEY and CDR2 SMNVEV (reference sequence). The CDR3 has 15 amino acids. Trimming cost V 6 bases and J 5 bases, with 17 bases left between them. When TEMRA cells were sorted, memory subsets were defined by CD27 and CD45RA staining. cDNA came from roughly 0.53 to 1 ug RNA primed by random hexamers. From the immunoSEQ multiplex PCR reads, TCRdb called clonotypes with MiXCR, one entry per CDR3 protein. The sample includes 1,300 to 1,500 distinct CDR3 sequences, under 80% of them seen just once.

This TCR was sampled from a human donor with Susac syndrome. Input material: CD8+ TEMRA cells from PBMCs. Subset here: FACS-sorted terminally differentiated effector memory CD8+ T cells re-expressing CD45RA (CD8+ TEMRA). This chain uses TRBV27 with TRBJ2-1; no clear D gene. The CDR3 spells CASRIGLVGNNEQFF. The DNA of the CDR3 is TGTGCCAGCAGGATAGGTCTGGTTGGGAACAATGAGCAGTTCTTC.